This TCR beta chain was observed in a study of T cells in Graves' hyperthyroidism and ophthalmopathy. Authors of the study amplified TCR beta CDR3 regions from RNA transcripts. An initial round of RT-PCR targeting the TCR CDR3 relied on the HTBI primer set. TCRdb ran MiXCR on the multiplex PCR reads and lists one entry per CDR3 protein. The sample lists approximately 560,000 distinct CDR3 sequences, 15% to 17% occurring once. This CDR3 comprises 16 residues. Germline V lookup: CDR1 SGHAT, CDR2 FQNNGV. Trimming left V 0 bases short and J 0 bases short, with 10 bases between. No progression to ophthalmopathy during 18 months of follow-up defined stable disease. This clonotype showed up many times.

The sequence was obtained from a woman aged 25 to 45 with Graves' hyperthyroidism. V is TRBV11-2 and J is TRBJ2-3; possibly TRBD1 or TRBD2 for D (5 bases each). The sequenced material came from blood. The CDR3: CASSLEGVTSTDTQYF. The CDR3 nucleotides read TGTGCCAGCAGCTTAGAGGGGGTCACTAGCACAGATACGCAGTATTTT.